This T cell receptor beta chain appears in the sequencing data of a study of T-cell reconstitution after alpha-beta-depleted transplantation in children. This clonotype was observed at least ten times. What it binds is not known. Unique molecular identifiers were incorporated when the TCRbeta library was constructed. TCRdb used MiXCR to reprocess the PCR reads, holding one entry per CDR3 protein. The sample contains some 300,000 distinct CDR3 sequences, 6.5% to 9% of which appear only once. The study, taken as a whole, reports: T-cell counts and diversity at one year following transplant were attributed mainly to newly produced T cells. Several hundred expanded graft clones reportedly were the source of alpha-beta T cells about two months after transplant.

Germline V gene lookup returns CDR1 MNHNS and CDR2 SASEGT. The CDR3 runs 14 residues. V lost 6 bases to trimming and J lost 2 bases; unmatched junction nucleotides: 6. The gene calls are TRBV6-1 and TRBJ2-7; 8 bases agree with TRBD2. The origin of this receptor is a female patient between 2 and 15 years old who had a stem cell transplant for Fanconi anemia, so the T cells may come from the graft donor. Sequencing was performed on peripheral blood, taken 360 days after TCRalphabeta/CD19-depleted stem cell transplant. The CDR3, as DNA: TGTGCCAGCAGCAATAGCGGGGCTCCCTACGAGCAGTACTTC. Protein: CASSNSGAPYEQYF.